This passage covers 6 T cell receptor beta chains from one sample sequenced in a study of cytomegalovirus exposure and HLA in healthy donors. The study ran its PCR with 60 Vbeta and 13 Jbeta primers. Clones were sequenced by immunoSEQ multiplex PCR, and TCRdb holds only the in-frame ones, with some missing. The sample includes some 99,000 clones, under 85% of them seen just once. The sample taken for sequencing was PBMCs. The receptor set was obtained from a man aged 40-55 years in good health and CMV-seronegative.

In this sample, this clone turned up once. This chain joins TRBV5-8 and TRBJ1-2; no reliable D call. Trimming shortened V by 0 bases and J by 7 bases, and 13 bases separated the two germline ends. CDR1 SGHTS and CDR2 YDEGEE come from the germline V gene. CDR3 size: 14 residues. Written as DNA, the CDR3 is TGTGCCAGCAGCTTGGCCGCGGGGTGGGGTGGCTACACCTTC. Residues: CASSLAAGWGGYTF.

The CDR3 region has the DNA TGTGCCAGCAGCCCAGTACAGCGACAATCGCCGGGGGCCGGGGAGCTGTTTTTT. The encoded protein is CASSPVQRQSPGAGELFF. The rearrangement links TRBV7-3 to TRBJ2-2, with TRBD2 as a possible D gene (6 bases). Germline values: CDR1 SGHTA, CDR2 FQGTGA. The V end was cut by 5 bases, the J end by 6 bases, with 25 bases between. The length of the CDR3 is 18 residues.

The CDR3 DNA follows: TGTGCCAGCAGCGGCCGGGGGGCTGGCACTGAAGCTTTCTTT. Translation: CASSGRGAGTEAFF. The J gene is TRBJ1-1, the V gene TRBV6-1; possible D gene TRBD1, 6 bases. The CDR3 consists of 14 residues. V was trimmed by 6 bases and J by 4 bases, leaving 15 bases between them. Germline CDR1 MNHNS, CDR2 SASEGT.

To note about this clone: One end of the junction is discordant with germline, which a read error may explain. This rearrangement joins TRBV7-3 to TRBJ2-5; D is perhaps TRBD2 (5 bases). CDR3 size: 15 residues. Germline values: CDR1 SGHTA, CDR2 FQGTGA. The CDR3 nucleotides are TGTGCCAGCAGCGTAACCGGACTGCACCAAGAGACCCAGTACTTC. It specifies CASSVTGLHQETQYF.

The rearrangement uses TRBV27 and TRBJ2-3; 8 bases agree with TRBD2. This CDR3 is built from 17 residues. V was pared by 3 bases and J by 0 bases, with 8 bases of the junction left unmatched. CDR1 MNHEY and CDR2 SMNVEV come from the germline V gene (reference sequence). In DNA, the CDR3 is TGTGCCAGCAGTTTCTTCGCGGGGGGTCTGAGCACAGATACGCAGTATTTT. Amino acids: CASSFFAGGLSTDTQYF.

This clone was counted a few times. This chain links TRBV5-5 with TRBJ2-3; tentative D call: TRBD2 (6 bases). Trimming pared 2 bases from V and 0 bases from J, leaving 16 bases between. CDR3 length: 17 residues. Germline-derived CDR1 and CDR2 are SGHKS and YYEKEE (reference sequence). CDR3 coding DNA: TGTGCCAGCAGCTTTAGGATCGGGGGAACTAGCACAGATACGCAGTATTTT. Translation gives CASSFRIGGTSTDTQYF.